This record looks at one TCR beta chain sequence and its context. A few counts support this clonotype. This receptor's antigen is unknown. One base away there is no much larger clone; base qualities are not given. The data were obtained in a study of T cells in Graves' hyperthyroidism and ophthalmopathy (dated by TCRdb to 2018 to 2020). At the level of the whole study: Peripheral blood samples were taken at initial diagnosis, before any treatment was given. Whether ophthalmopathy could be predicted prospectively was tested in an independent validation cohort made up of approximately 19 hyperthyroidism patients plus 17 patients who later progressed to ophthalmopathy. TCR Vbeta CDR3 sequencing of fewer than 150 peripheral blood samples (43 ophthalmopathy, some 75 hyperthyroidism and roughly 17 progressor patients) is reported in the paper. After sampling, hyperthyroidism patients received methimazole starting at 30 mg daily, and ophthalmopathy patients received high-dose intravenous methylprednisolone. Thyroid tissue and blood T-cell repertoires from more than five Graves' hyperthyroidism patients were also compared in the study. TCR V-J signatures able to tell the groups apart were searched for in a discovery cohort of 95 or so patients, of whom more than 40 had Graves' ophthalmopathy and more than 55 had stable Graves' hyperthyroidism. The 95 to 100 discovery patients were randomly split 7:3 into training and test sets.

Amplification of TCR beta CDR3 regions was carried out from RNA transcripts. For the first round of RT-PCR on the TCR CDR3, the HTBI primer set was used together with the Qiagen OneStep RT-PCR kit. A second multiplex PCR round built the libraries, followed by size selection and purification. Sequencing of the libraries was done on an Illumina HiSeq2000 using paired-end 100 bp reads. The published analysis was carried out like this. SOAPnuke was used to process the raw data, with reads discarded if the reads contained adapters or uncalled bases, had a mean Phred below 15, or lacked an exact constant-primer or identifier match. COPE v1.2.5 was used to merge high-quality paired reads, and clonotypes were defined as unique nucleotide sequences. Clonotypes were aligned to IMGT TRBV, TRBD and TRBJ reference segments using MiTCR v1.1. The analysis included only V-J combinations with a frequency above 0.0001, which together covered 99% to 99.2% of the repertoires. The TCS score was defined as the ratio of F50 (clonal expansion) to E x V (chaos), calculated using BLOSUM62-based TCRdist between CDR3 peptides within each V-J. Welch's t-statistics and random forest reduced around 550 V-J features to roughly 13, which were used in a naive Bayes classifier (R e1071). TCRdb itself trimmed the public reads at Q25 with fastp, ran MiXCR and retained productive beta chains. For every CDR3 protein sequence, its rows merge into one entry that carries the most common genes and DNA. The V and J calls, along with clone size, are taken from TCRdb and not from the paper's own processing. Counted in this sample were more than 500,000 distinct CDR3 sequences; approximately 16% of them appeared once. Roughly 29% of the sample goes to the ten largest clones.

Overall study results and their limits: In validation, progression to ophthalmopathy was predicted by the model with around 71% sensitivity and about 72% specificity, a median of approximately 6.5 months before onset. A model built on a 13 V-J signature distinguished ophthalmopathy from stable hyperthyroidism, reaching roughly 88% sensitivity and around 81% specificity in cross-validation and 80%/75% in testing. Blood samples also contained most of the expanded thyroid clonotypes (frequency above 0.001), which suggests that blood repertoires may reflect thyroid immune responses. No statistical method was used to set the sample size in advance, and investigators knew the group allocation.

Moderately to severely active disease, a Clinical Activity Score of at least 3, a NOSPECS grade of at least 4, and a duration under 3 months were present in ophthalmopathy patients. Patients with uncontrolled infections, other autoimmune diseases, pregnancy or lactation were excluded. Diagnoses relied on clinical symptoms, serum thyroxine and TRAb, thyroid ultrasound and orbital computed tomography. PBMCs were separated from 7.5 to 10 ml of fresh peripheral blood using Ficoll-Paque density gradient centrifugation. Trizol reagent was used to extract total RNA, and RNA quality was then checked on an Agilent 2100 Bioanalyzer. V was cut back by 1 base and J by 2 bases, leaving a gap of 9 bases between them. Inclusive of the bounding cysteine and phenylalanine, the CDR3 is 14 residues long. The DNA shown is the 42-base CDR3, in frame from base 1. From a lookup of the germline V gene, CDR1 and CDR2 are MDHEN and SYDVKM.

The V and J segments used are TRBV28 and TRBJ2-7; a weak D assignment points to TRBD1 (6 bases agree). Source material: blood. This receptor was taken from a woman younger than 45 with Graves' ophthalmopathy. In nucleotide form, the sequence is TGTGCCAGCAGTTTATCACAGGGAACCTACGAGCAGTACTTC. Its protein is CASSLSQGTYEQYF.